This TCR beta chain was recovered during a study of blood T cells in healthy people across ages. Broader study findings: Diversity was estimated from one million T cells, and these estimates were considered underestimates.

V lost 0 bases to trimming and J lost 5 bases, with 8 bases between them. Germline-derived CDR1 and CDR2 are LNHNV and YYDKDF (reference sequence). The CDR3 is 14 amino acids. Regarding this clonotype: Its antigen is unknown.

Using a J-beta primer mix together with a sample-barcoded 5' primer, a second PCR was run for about 6 to 11 cycles. Sequencing yielded, for each sample, at least 2.5 million paired-end reads carrying CDR3. Via MiXCR, TCRdb re-called the 5' RACE reads, giving one row per CDR3 protein. This sample yields fewer than 1,200,000 distinct CDR3 sequences, of which less than 25% are seen a single time; about 0.72% belongs to the top ten. The data were also submitted as part of a second study, on T cells of mothers and their children. Per that study: Sequencing got over 9 million TCR beta CDR3 reads from each mother and some 3 million from each child.

Sequenced sample: blood. This TCR was sampled from a girl between 2 and 10 years old in good health. This sequence joins TRBV15 and TRBJ1-5; D ambiguous. CDR3 coding DNA: TGTGCCACCAGCAGAGATCGTTTGGATCAGCCCCAGCATTTT. It specifies CATSRDRLDQPQHF.